Below are 21 T cell receptor beta chains sequenced from a single sample in a study of cytomegalovirus exposure and HLA in healthy donors. Primers: 60 Vbeta forward and 13 Jbeta reverse. Assay: immunoSEQ multiplex PCR; the TCRdb copy retains only in-frame clones and omits some. The sample has fewer than 200,000 clones, about 86% seen once. The sequenced sample was PBMCs. The source is a woman aged 30 to 39 in good health and CMV-seronegative.

The chain uses TRBV4-1 and TRBJ2-1; perhaps TRBD2 as D (6 bases). The CDR3 extends over 17 amino acids. Germline lookup yields CDR1 MGHRA and CDR2 YSYEKL. Trimming cost V 0 bases and J 0 bases, with 12 bases left between them. CDR3 in DNA: TGCGCCAGCAGCCAAGAGGGGCACGGGAGCTCCTACAATGAGCAGTTCTTC. Amino acid sequence: CASSQEGHGSSYNEQFF.

The gene calls are TRBV28 and TRBJ2-6; TRBD1 matches 7 bases. This CDR3 has 15 amino acids. From germline, CDR1 is MDHEN and CDR2 SYDVKM. V gave up 7 bases and J gave up 4 bases; unmatched junction bases: 7. CDR3 coding DNA: TGTGCCAGCATCGCAGGGGGAGAAGGGGCCAACGTCCTGACTTTC. Protein: CASIAGGEGANVLTF.

The V gene is TRBV21-1, the J gene TRBJ2-6; the D call TRBD2 from the table was never checked on the DNA. TRBV21-1 is a pseudogene. This CDR3 region has 17 residues. Written as DNA, the CDR3 is TGTGCCAGCAGCGGGGAGACTTGGCTCTCTGGGGCCAACGTCCTGACTTTC. Translation: CASSGETWLSGANVLTF.

This rearrangement joins TRBV30 to TRBJ1-1; perhaps TRBD1 as D (6 bases). Germline V gene sequence: CDR1 GTSNPN, CDR2 SVGIG (reference sequence). This CDR3 region has 14 residues. Trimming stripped 5 bases from V and 2 bases from J, with 15 bases between. Here the CDR3 reads CAWAVGGLNTEAFF. The CDR3 DNA is TGTGCCTGGGCTGTTGGGGGCTTAAACACTGAAGCTTTCTTT.

The chain carries TRBV19 and TRBJ2-7, with 13 bases matching TRBD2. Germline V gives CDR1 LNHDA, CDR2 SQIVND (reference sequence). This CDR3 is 15 amino acids long. J was trimmed by 2 bases and V by 6 bases; bases with no gene match: 4. Here the CDR3 DNA reads TGTGCCAGTAGCGGACTAGCGGGAGATACCTACGAGCAGTACTTC. It codes for CASSGLAGDTYEQYF.

This sequence joins TRBV19 and TRBJ1-5, with 10 bases fitting TRBD1. CDR3 length: 16 amino acids. Unmatched junction bases numbered 4, after V lost 5 bases and J lost 0 bases. The germline V gene encodes CDR1 LNHDA and CDR2 SQIVND (reference sequence). The CDR3 DNA sequence: TGTGCCAGTAGTCGGGACAGGGGAGGTAGCAATCAGCCCCAGCATTTT. As protein: CASSRDRGGSNQPQHF.

The genes are TRBV7-8 and TRBJ2-5, with D possibly being TRBD1 (7 bases). Trimming removed 5 bases at V and 9 bases at J, with 22 bases between. This CDR3 is 15 amino acids long. Germline V gives CDR1 SGHVS, CDR2 FQNEAQ. The chain's CDR3 is CASSPRDRGEVPQYF. DNA for the CDR3: TGTGCCAGCAGCCCCCGGGACAGAGGGGAGGTGCCCCAGTACTTC.

The V and J genes are TRBV7-9 and TRBJ1-3; D perhaps matches TRBD1 (5 bases). CDR1 is SEHNR and CDR2 is FQNEAQ in the germline V gene (reference sequence). V was clipped by 11 bases and J by 0 bases, with 14 bases between them. This CDR3 is built from 14 residues. CDR3 loop: CAVLGLPSGNTIYF. The CDR3 coding sequence is TGTGCCGTTCTGGGACTACCCTCTGGAAACACCATATATTTT.

J is TRBJ2-3 and V is TRBV7-2, with 15 bases identical to TRBD2. The CDR3 has 14 residues. V was pared by 5 bases and J by 12 bases, with 6 bases of the junction left unmatched. CDR1 SGHTA and CDR2 FQGNSA come from the germline V gene. The CDR3 region is CASSVGLAGGVQYF. DNA of the CDR3: TGTGCCAGCAGCGTTGGACTAGCGGGGGGGGTCCAGTATTTT.

This chain links TRBV7-9 with TRBJ1-1; 10 bases align to TRBD1. Losses at the gene ends were 5 bases for V and 5 bases for J; bases not matched to a gene: 14. The CDR3 sequence is 17 residues long. Germline values: CDR1 SEHNR, CDR2 FQNEAQ (reference sequence). DNA of the CDR3: TGTGCCAGCAGCACAGCTTACGGGACAGGGGATCGGACTGAAGCTTTCTTT. Residues: CASSTAYGTGDRTEAFF.

The J gene is TRBJ2-7, the V gene TRBV7-9, with D possibly TRBD2 on 6 matching bases. Trimming removed 2 bases at V and 7 bases at J, with 12 bases between. Germline V gives CDR1 SEHNR, CDR2 FQNEAQ (reference sequence). CDR3 length equals 13 residues. CDR3 loop: CASSLMEEGEQYF. CDR3 DNA sequence: TGTGCCAGCAGCTTAATGGAGGAGGGGGAGCAGTACTTC.

The chain joins TRBV27 to TRBJ1-6, with 7 positions matching TRBD1. The germline gives CDR1 MNHEY, CDR2 SMNVEV (reference sequence). CDR3 length: 15 amino acids. J was trimmed by 2 bases and V by 4 bases; bases with no gene match: 2. CDR3 in amino acids: CASSYRGPYNSPLHF. CDR3 DNA sequence: TGTGCCAGCAGTTACAGGGGTCCCTATAATTCACCCCTCCACTTT.

The rearrangement joins TRBV7-9 to TRBJ1-6, with 8 bases aligning to TRBD1. Trimming at V came to 3 bases and at J to 9 bases, leaving 7 bases not matched to a gene. The CDR3 is 15 residues long. Germline lookup yields CDR1 SEHNR and CDR2 FQNEAQ (reference sequence). CDR3 amino acids: CASSLAQDRASPLHF. CDR3 sequence (DNA): TGTGCCAGCAGCTTGGCCCAGGACAGGGCTTCACCCCTCCACTTT.

This clone came up once. The CDR3 DNA reads TGTGCCAGCAGTCTCGTAGGAGGGAGCAATCAGCCCCAGCATTTT. It specifies CASSLVGGSNQPQHF. The J gene is TRBJ1-5, the V gene TRBV6-5; unclear D gene. This CDR3 is 15 amino acids long. Between the trimmed V and J ends, which lost 5 bases and 1 base, there was a span of 12 bases. Per germline, CDR1 MNHEY and CDR2 SVGAGI.

This chain connects TRBV15 to TRBJ1-2; 7 bases fit TRBD1. The CDR3 is 15 amino acids. Unmatched junction bases numbered 8, after V lost 3 bases and J lost 4 bases. Germline-derived CDR1 and CDR2 are LNHNV and YYDKDF (reference sequence). The CDR3 loop reads CATSSFTGDTYGYTF. The CDR3 DNA reads as TGTGCCACCAGCAGTTTCACAGGGGATACCTATGGCTACACCTTC. Complete variable domain (other parts from reference TRBV15 and TRBJ1-2): DAMVIQNPRYQVTQFGKPVTLSCSQTLNHNVMYWYQQKSSQAPKLLFHYYDKDFNNEADTPDNFQSRRPNTSFCFLDIRSPGLGDTAMYLCATSSFTGDTYGYTFGSGTRLTVV.

The chain employs TRBV7-8 and TRBJ1-6, with 9 nucleotides matching TRBD1. The germline gives CDR1 SGHVS, CDR2 FQNEAQ. The CDR3 totals 15 residues. V gave up 3 bases and J gave up 7 bases; unmatched junction bases: 4. CDR3: CASSFLTGGNSPLHF. The CDR3 nucleotides are TGTGCCAGCAGCTTCCTGACAGGGGGAAATTCACCCCTCCACTTT. The whole variable domain, remainder taken from reference TRBV7-8 and TRBJ1-6, is GAGVSQSPRYKVAKRGQDVALRCDPISGHVSLFWYQQALGQGPEFLTYFQNEAQLDKSGLPSDRFFAERPEGSVSTLKIQRTQQEDSAVYLCASSFLTGGNSPLHFGNGTRLTVT.

The rearrangement links TRBV7-9 to TRBJ2-7; a possible D gene is TRBD2 (6 bases). Germline values: CDR1 SEHNR, CDR2 FQNEAQ (reference sequence). This CDR3 contains 14 residues. Trimming pared 4 bases from V and 0 bases from J, leaving 10 bases between. This CDR3 is CASSSRSGSYEQYF. The CDR3 nucleotides read TGTGCCAGCAGCTCCCGTAGCGGCTCCTACGAGCAGTACTTC.

This chain links TRBV7-2 with TRBJ2-4, with TRBD2 matching 7 bases. Germline lookup yields CDR1 SGHTA and CDR2 FQGNSA. The trim removed 6 bases at V and 1 base at J, leaving 3 bases unmatched. CDR3 size: 14 residues. The CDR3 spells CASSYGGAKNIQYF. The DNA of the CDR3 is TGTGCCAGCAGTTACGGGGGGGCCAAAAACATTCAGTACTTC.

The chain joins TRBV4-1 to TRBJ1-6, with a weak D call TRBD1 (6 bases). The germline gives CDR1 MGHRA, CDR2 YSYEKL. The CDR3 has 15 residues. V was clipped by 3 bases and J by 0 bases, with 6 bases between them. The CDR3 DNA sequence: TGCGCCAGCAGCCAGGACAGCTCCTATAATTCACCCCTCCACTTT. Translation: CASSQDSSYNSPLHF.

This clone was recorded once. The chain uses TRBV7-2 and TRBJ1-2, with 7 bases aligning to TRBD1. J gave up 0 bases and V 4 bases, and 8 bases lay outside the gene matches. Germline CDR1 and CDR2: SGHTA and FQGNSA. The CDR3 covers 16 residues. CDR3 DNA sequence: TGTGCCAGCAGCTCGCTAGGGGGCGCCCCTAACTATGGCTACACCTTC. Its translation: CASSSLGGAPNYGYTF.

The chain joins TRBV5-5 to TRBJ1-4, with D possibly being TRBD1 (6 bases). V was clipped by 3 bases and J by 4 bases, with 13 bases between them. The CDR3 has 15 amino acids. Per the germline V gene, CDR1 is SGHKS and CDR2 is YYEKEE (reference sequence). The chain's CDR3 is CASSSYREINEKLFF. The CDR3 DNA reads as TGTGCCAGCAGCTCCTACAGGGAGATTAATGAAAAACTGTTTTTT.